The 10 T cell receptor beta chains presented below share a single source sample, sequenced in a study of vaccination effects on CD4 cells after COVID-19. Repertoires were generated with immunoSEQ multiplex PCR, while TCRdb's copy carries only in-frame clones and drops some. The sample records about 45,000 clones, around four fifths being singletons. After more than 8 days in culture, the CD4+ T cells were isolated. For these TCRs, the target antigens are not known. Source: CD4+ T cells from PBMCs cultured without peptide, taken before COVID-19 vaccination. The receptors were sampled from a human donor who had a prior SARS-CoV-2 infection.

This clone was recorded a few times. At one of its ends the junction is not consistent with the germline gene, which may arise from a read error. This chain connects TRBV7-9 to TRBJ2-7; the match to TRBD2 covers 11 bases. The CDR3 has 15 amino acids. Germline V lookup: CDR1 SEHNR, CDR2 FQNEAQ (reference sequence). The CDR3 sequence is CASRLASGGTYEQYF. In DNA, the CDR3 is TGTGCCAGCAGGTTAGCTAGCGGGGGGACCTACGAGCAGTACTTC.

The chain has TRBV5-1 and TRBJ2-5; the match to TRBD2 covers 9 bases. The CDR3 has 17 residues. With 2 bases clipped from V and 2 bases from J, the junction kept 10 bases outside the gene matches. Germline CDR1 SGHRS, CDR2 YFSETQ. The CDR3 DNA follows: TGCGCCAGCAGCTTCTCCCCCGGTGCGGGGGGGCAAGAGACCCAGTACTTC. It encodes CASSFSPGAGGQETQYF.

The chain uses TRBV7-2 and TRBJ1-1; D call uncertain. CDR3 length: 12 residues. The V end was cut by 3 bases, the J end by 2 bases, with 4 bases between. CDR1 SGHTA and CDR2 FQGNSA come from the germline V gene. CDR3 bases: TGTGCCAGCAGCTTTGGTAACACTGAAGCTTTCTTT. Encoded protein: CASSFGNTEAFF.

This clone was recorded only once. The chain combines TRBV15 with TRBJ1-5; a possible D gene is TRBD1 (6 bases). Germline V gives CDR1 LNHNV, CDR2 YYDKDF (reference sequence). V dropped 5 bases and J dropped 7 bases, with 15 bases sitting between them. This CDR3 has 14 amino acids. This CDR3 is CATSLKQGNQPQHF. The CDR3 DNA sequence: TGTGCCACCAGCTTGAAACAGGGAAACCAGCCCCAGCATTTT.

This clone was counted between two and nine times. The rearrangement joins TRBV11-2 to TRBJ2-7, with 10 bases that match TRBD2. Germline CDR1 and CDR2: SGHAT and FQNNGV. The J segment lost 4 bases and the V segment lost 5 bases, leaving 5 bases of the junction unmatched. The CDR3 extends over 14 amino acids. For the CDR3, the DNA is TGTGCCAGCAGCCGAGCGGGAGGGCCGTACGAGCAGTACTTC. Translated, it gives CASSRAGGPYEQYF.

V is TRBV7-9 and J is TRBJ2-7; 8 bases match TRBD1. This CDR3 is built from 15 residues. V lost 5 bases, J lost 6 bases, and 12 bases stayed unmatched. CDR1 SEHNR and CDR2 FQNEAQ come from the germline V gene (reference sequence). The CDR3 is CASSPPGGRFGEQYF. The CDR3 DNA reads as TGTGCCAGCAGCCCCCCAGGGGGCCGGTTTGGCGAGCAGTACTTC.

The chain couples TRBV5-1 to TRBJ2-2; no reliable D call. V was pared by 2 bases and J by 6 bases, with 11 bases between. Germline loops: CDR1 SGHRS, CDR2 YFSETQ. The CDR3 contains 14 residues. The CDR3 protein is CASSFPRTAGELFF. In DNA form, the CDR3 reads TGCGCCAGCAGCTTCCCTAGAACGGCCGGGGAGCTGTTTTTT.

This rearrangement joins TRBV2 to TRBJ2-7; 8 bases align to TRBD2. V shed 0 bases, J shed 6 bases, and the junction held 10 bases outside the gene matches. CDR1 and CDR2 (germline): SNHLY, FYNNEI. This CDR3 spans 16 amino acids. CDR3 in amino acids: CASSEALGGLAREQYF. The CDR3 DNA follows: TGTGCCAGCAGTGAAGCGCTTGGTGGACTAGCACGCGAGCAGTACTTC. The complete variable domain, with remaining parts taken from reference TRBV2 and TRBJ2-7, reads EPEVTQTPSHQVTQMGQEVILRCVPISNHLYFYWYRQILGQKVEFLVSFYNNEISEKSEIFDDQFSVERPDGSNFTLKIRSTKLEDSAMYFCASSEALGGLAREQYFGPGTRLTVT.

The chain couples TRBV11-2 to TRBJ1-1; D remains ambiguous. CDR3 length: 13 amino acids. V was trimmed by 6 bases and J by 4 bases, leaving 12 bases between them. CDR1 is SGHAT and CDR2 is FQNNGV in the germline V gene. CDR3 residues: CASSIGYGTEAFF. DNA of the CDR3: TGTGCCAGCAGTATTGGGTATGGCACTGAAGCTTTCTTT.

CDR3 coding DNA: TGCGCCAGCAGCCAAGATTTTGGGAATCGAGAGACCCAGTACTTC. Its protein product is CASSQDFGNRETQYF. The rearrangement links TRBV4-1 to TRBJ2-5; D remains unclear. The V gene lost 0 bases and the J gene lost 4 bases, with 12 bases spanning the gap. CDR1 and CDR2 (germline): MGHRA, YSYEKL. The CDR3 length is 15 residues.